The present TCR beta chain was sequenced within a study of T cell responses to AZD1222 COVID-19 vaccine. Study-wide results and limits: There were mostly white British donors and more females than males, and clonal diversity was possibly underestimated. The number of AZD1222 recipients seropositive at baseline was only five to seven.

Germline V gene sequence: CDR1 LNHDA, CDR2 SQIVND (reference sequence). The CDR3 is 14 amino acids. Trimming cost V 9 bases and J 7 bases; bases outside gene matches: 9. Remarks on this clone: The antigen is unknown.

Sequencing was performed with immunoSEQ multiplex PCR; in TCRdb, only in-frame clones are kept and a portion is missing. The data hold approximately 180,000 clones, with 90% observed a single time. The V gene is TRBV19, the J gene TRBJ2-2; 9 nucleotides line up with TRBD1. This clonotype was obtained from an adult who received the MenACWY meningococcal vaccine as a control. The sample in question was peripheral blood, obtained 28 days after the second dose of the MenACWY control vaccine. The CDR3 nucleotides are TGTGCCAGCGGACGGACAGGGGAAAACGGGGAGCTGTTTTTT. Its protein is CASGRTGENGELFF.